This note documents a single T cell receptor (beta chain) sequence. It has no known antigen specificity. No much larger clonotype is one base removed from it; base qualities were not supplied. This specimen comes from a study of technical replicates of blood from four donors (dated by TCRdb to about 2017). Library creation used the immunoSEQ multiplex PCR assay. The table was pulled from immuneACCESS by TCRdb, which kept in-frame rearrangements only. Such tables lose some clones; where checked, under half of the loss comes from unresolved V genes, and the rest has no known cause. The sample profile shows 72,000 or so clones; about 94% of them were found once. The top ten clones comprise about 0.4% of the sample. The cysteine opens and the phenylalanine closes a CDR3 of 15 amino acids. Only the CDR3 region is kept as DNA, spanning 45 bases read in frame from base 1. The trim is 1 base for V and 2 bases for J, with a gap of 12 bases between the germline ends. Per the germline V gene, SGHTA is the CDR1 and FQGNSA is the CDR2.

Sequencing input: T cells isolated from PBMCs. The receptor was derived from a human donor in good health. The chain links TRBV7-2 with TRBJ2-7; 5 matching bases give a weak D call of TRBD2. CDR3 loop: CASSLVGGLPYEQYF. In nucleotide form, the sequence is TGTGCCAGCAGCTTAGTTGGCGGGCTACCCTACGAGCAGTACTTC.